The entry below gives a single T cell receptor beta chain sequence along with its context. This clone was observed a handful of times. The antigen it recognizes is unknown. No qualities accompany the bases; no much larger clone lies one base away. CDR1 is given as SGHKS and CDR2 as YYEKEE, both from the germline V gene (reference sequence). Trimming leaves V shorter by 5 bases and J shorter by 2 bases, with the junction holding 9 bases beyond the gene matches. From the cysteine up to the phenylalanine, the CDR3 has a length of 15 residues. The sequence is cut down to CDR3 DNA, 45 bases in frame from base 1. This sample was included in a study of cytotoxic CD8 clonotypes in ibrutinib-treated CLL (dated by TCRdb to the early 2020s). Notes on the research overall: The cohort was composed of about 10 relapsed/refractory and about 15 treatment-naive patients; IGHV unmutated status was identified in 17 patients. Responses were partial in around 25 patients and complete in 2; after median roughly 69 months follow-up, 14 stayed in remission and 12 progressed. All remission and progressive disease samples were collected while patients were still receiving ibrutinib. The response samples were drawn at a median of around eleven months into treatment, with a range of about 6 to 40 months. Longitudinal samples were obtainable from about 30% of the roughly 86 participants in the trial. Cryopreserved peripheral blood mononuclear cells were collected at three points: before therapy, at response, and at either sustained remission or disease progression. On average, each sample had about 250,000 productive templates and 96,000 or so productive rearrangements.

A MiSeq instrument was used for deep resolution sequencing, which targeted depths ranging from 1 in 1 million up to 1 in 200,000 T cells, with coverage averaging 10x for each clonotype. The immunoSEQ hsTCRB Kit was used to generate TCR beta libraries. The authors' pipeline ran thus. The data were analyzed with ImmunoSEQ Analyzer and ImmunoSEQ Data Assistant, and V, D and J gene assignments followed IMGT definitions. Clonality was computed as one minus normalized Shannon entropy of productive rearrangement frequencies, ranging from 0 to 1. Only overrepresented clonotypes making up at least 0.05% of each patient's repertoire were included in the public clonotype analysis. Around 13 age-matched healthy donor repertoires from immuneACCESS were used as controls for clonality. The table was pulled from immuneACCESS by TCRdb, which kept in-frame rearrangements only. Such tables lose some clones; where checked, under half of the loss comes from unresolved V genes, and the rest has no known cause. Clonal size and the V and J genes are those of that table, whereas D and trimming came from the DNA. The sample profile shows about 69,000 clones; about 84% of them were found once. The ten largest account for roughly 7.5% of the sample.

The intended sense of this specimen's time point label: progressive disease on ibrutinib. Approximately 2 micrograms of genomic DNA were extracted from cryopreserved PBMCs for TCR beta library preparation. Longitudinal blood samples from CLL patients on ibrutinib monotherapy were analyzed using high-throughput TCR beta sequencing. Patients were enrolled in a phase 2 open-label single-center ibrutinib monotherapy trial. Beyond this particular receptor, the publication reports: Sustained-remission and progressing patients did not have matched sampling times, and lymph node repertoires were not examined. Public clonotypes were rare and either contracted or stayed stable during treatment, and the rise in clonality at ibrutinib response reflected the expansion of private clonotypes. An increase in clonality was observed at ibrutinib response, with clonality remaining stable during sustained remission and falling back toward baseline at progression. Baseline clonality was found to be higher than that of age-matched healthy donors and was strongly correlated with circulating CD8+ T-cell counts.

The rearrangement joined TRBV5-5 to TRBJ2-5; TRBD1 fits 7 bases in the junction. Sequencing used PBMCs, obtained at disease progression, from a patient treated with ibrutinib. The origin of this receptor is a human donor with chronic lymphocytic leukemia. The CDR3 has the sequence CASSWDSHRQETQYF. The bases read TGTGCCAGCAGTTGGGACAGCCATCGACAAGAGACCCAGTACTTC.